The rows below give T cell receptor beta chains drawn from one sample of a study of OX40 agonist ivuxolimab in advanced cancers. Some clones are missing from TCRdb's copy, which holds only in-frame ones; the method was immunoSEQ multiplex PCR. The data contain roughly 76,000 clones, roughly 85% of them singletons. Specimen: CD4+ or CD8+ T cells sorted from blood, collected in a trial of the OX40 agonist ivuxolimab. The receptors were sampled from an adult with an advanced solid tumor such as melanoma, head and neck, liver or kidney cancer. Both conserved end residues are part of each CDR3. Fields, in order: J gene, D gene, V gene, CDR3 protein, CDR3 DNA. A D gene is named only where the DNA matches it firmly.

J: TRBJ2-3; D: .; V: TRBV5-1; CDR3: CASSRTFEFTDTQYF; DNA: TGCGCCAGCAGCCGGACGTTCGAATTCACAGATACGCAGTATTTT
J: TRBJ2-3; D: TRBD2; V: TRBV7-2; CDR3: CASGPSGGAATQYF; DNA: TGTGCCAGCGGCCCCAGCGGGGGGGCCGCTACGCAGTATTTT
J: TRBJ2-7; D: .; V: TRBV9; CDR3: CASSPGHLYEQYF; DNA: TGTGCCAGCAGCCCGGGACATTTGTACGAGCAGTACTTC
J: TRBJ2-3; D: TRBD2; V: TRBV7-3; CDR3: CASSLGLATDTQYF; DNA: TGTGCCAGCAGCTTGGGACTAGCCACAGATACGCAGTATTTT
J: TRBJ2-5; D: .; V: TRBV7-9; CDR3: CASSLANGGNLETQYF; DNA: TGTGCCAGCAGCTTAGCGAACGGAGGGAATCTAGAGACCCAGTACTTC
J: TRBJ1-5; D: TRBD1; V: TRBV27; CDR3: CASSLTGQGKSGPQHF; DNA: TGTGCCAGCAGTCTAACTGGACAGGGGAAATCAGGGCCCCAGCATTTT
J: TRBJ1-1; D: .; V: TRBV12-1; CDR3: CALLIKNTEAFF; DNA: TGTGCCTTACTAATCAAGAACACTGAAGCTTTCTTT
J: TRBJ2-2; D: TRBD1; V: TRBV10-3; CDR3: CAIRNRDSQGELFF; DNA: TGTGCCATCAGGAACCGGGACAGCCAAGGGGAGCTGTTTTTT
J: TRBJ1-2; D: .; V: TRBV29-1; CDR3: CSVEAGLVYGYTF; DNA: TGCAGCGTTGAAGCAGGACTAGTATATGGCTACACCTTC
J: TRBJ2-5; D: TRBD2; V: TRBV29-1; CDR3: CSVERTSGKGETQYF; DNA: TGCAGCGTTGAGAGGACTAGCGGGAAGGGTGAGACCCAGTACTTC
J: TRBJ1-2; D: .; V: TRBV6-5; CDR3: CASSYAPFRAGYTF; DNA: TGTGCCAGCAGTTACGCTCCGTTCCGGGCGGGCTACACCTTC
J: TRBJ1-2; D: .; V: TRBV6-5; CDR3: CASSSMDRNYGYTF; DNA: TGTGCCAGCAGCTCCATGGACCGTAACTATGGCTACACCTTC
J: TRBJ1-2; D: .; V: TRBV4-2; CDR3: CASSQVGGAANYGYTF; DNA: TGTGCCAGCAGCCAAGTTGGGGGGGCAGCTAACTATGGCTACACCTTC
J: TRBJ1-2; D: TRBD1; V: TRBV30; CDR3: CAWSVSRGQDGYTF; DNA: TGTGCCTGGAGTGTATCCAGGGGGCAGGATGGCTACACCTTC
J: TRBJ1-1; D: TRBD1; V: TRBV5-1; CDR3: CASSLGVGTGKVAEAFF; DNA: TGCGCCAGCAGCTTGGGTGTCGGGACAGGGAAGGTCGCTGAAGCTTTCTTT
J: TRBJ2-7; D: .; V: TRBV29-1; CDR3: CSVAGTDSYEQYF; DNA: TGCAGCGTCGCCGGGACGGACTCCTACGAGCAGTACTTC